This T cell receptor (beta chain) was captured by sequencing in a study of blood T cell repertoires in COVID-19. Study overall: The United States, Italy and Spain provided the acute and convalescent COVID-19 samples. PBMCs, B-cell-depleted T cells, or T cells provided the cDNA or gDNA that made up the material.

Germline assignment: CDR1 LGHDT and CDR2 YNNKEL (reference sequence). The CDR3 consists of 14 residues. The junction had 4 bases not matched to a gene; V was cut back by 5 bases and J by 4 bases. In the original analysis: Reference gene primers were amplified, and this amplification served to estimate nucleated cell counts. Data came from immunoSEQ multiplex PCR; TCRdb stores just in-frame clones and leaves some out. D and trimming were read from the DNA, whereas the V and J calls and clone size are those reported in that table. The sample yields about 110,000 clones, over 60% seen once. The sequenced sample consisted of peripheral blood. V gene TRBV3-1 (or the pseudogene TRBV3-2) combines with J gene TRBJ1-2, with TRBD1 matching 10 bases. The origin of this receptor is a man between 70 and 80 years old with acute or convalescent COVID-19. CDR3 DNA sequence: TGTGCCAGCAGCTACCGGGACAGGGGCTATGGCTACACCTTC. This gives the protein CASSYRDRGYGYTF.